The 31 T cell receptor beta chains in this list originate from one sample, sequenced in a study of Ad26.COV2.S vaccination and SARS-CoV-2 variants (dated by TCRdb to the early 2020s). The receptor library was made with the immunoSEQ multiplex PCR assay. Held by TCRdb, this immuneACCESS table contains in-frame sequences only and omits some clones. Under half of the omission traces to an unresolved V gene where checked; the cause of the rest is unknown. The sample includes around 310,000 clones, with approximately 87% observed a single time. The ten biggest clones cover 5.5% of the sample. The treatment or condition label corresponds to: 15 to 20 received Ad26.COV2.S at low or high dose, single or two shots; a few received placebo; per-sample allocation not given. For vaccine and placebo recipients, the sequenced repertoires came from samples collected on day 63 after the first injection. The sequenced sample was peripheral blood, obtained in a trial of Ad26.COV2.S vaccine versus placebo. These receptors were collected from a person aged 18-60 years who received the Ad26.COV2.S COVID-19 vaccine or a placebo.

The gene calls are TRBV10-2 and TRBJ1-4, with 8 bases fitting TRBD1. The CDR3 is made up of 13 amino acids. In germline, CDR1 is WSHSY, CDR2 SAAADI. Germline trimming cut 8 bases from V and 8 bases from J; bases unmatched to any gene: 7. The CDR3 DNA sequence: TGCGCCAGCCAGACAGGGGCACGAGAAAAACTGTTTTTT. It translates to CASQTGAREKLFF.

CDR3 in amino acids: CAWSVPPGGGYTF. The CDR3 region has the DNA TGTGCCTGGAGTGTACCCCCTGGGGGTGGCTACACCTTC. This chain links TRBV30 with TRBJ1-2, with D tentatively TRBD1 (5 bases). Trimming left V 0 bases short and J 7 bases short, with 12 bases between. CDR3 size: 13 residues. CDR1 is GTSNPN and CDR2 is SVGIG in the germline V gene (reference sequence). The full variable domain, rest sourced from reference TRBV30 and TRBJ1-2, is SQTIHQWPATLVQPVGSPLSLECTVEGTSNPNLYWYRQAAGRGLQLLFYSVGIGQISSEVPQNLSASRPQDRQFILSSKKLLLSDSGFYLCAWSVPPGGGYTFGSGTRLTVV.

V usage is TRBV3-1 (or the pseudogene TRBV3-2) and J usage is TRBJ2-2; perhaps TRBD1 as D (6 bases). The germline CDR1 and CDR2 sequences are LGHDT and YNNKEL (reference sequence). Trimming removed 4 bases at V and 1 base at J, with 13 bases between. The CDR3 totals 16 residues. CDR3 sequence (DNA): TGTGCCAGCAGCCTCCTCCCGACAGGGAACACCGGGGAGCTGTTTTTT. The encoded protein is CASSLLPTGNTGELFF.

The CDR3 protein is CASRTGGTGGTAFF. The CDR3 nucleotides are TGTGCCAGTCGGACTGGCGGGACAGGGGGAACAGCTTTCTTT. The V gene is TRBV27, the J gene TRBJ1-1; 11 bases align to TRBD1. This CDR3 has 14 amino acids. The ends lost 9 bases at V and 10 bases at J; junction bases unmatched: 13. The germline CDR1 and CDR2 sequences are MNHEY and SMNVEV (reference sequence).

The chain couples TRBV7-3 to TRBJ1-1; D is perhaps TRBD1 (6 bases). Trimming cost V 3 bases and J 4 bases, with 12 bases left between them. This CDR3 has 14 amino acids. Germline V CDR1 and CDR2: SGHTA, FQGTGA. The CDR3 reads CASSFTPGATEAFF. CDR3 DNA sequence: TGTGCCAGCAGCTTTACCCCAGGGGCCACTGAAGCTTTCTTT. The variable domain in full, completed from reference TRBV7-3 and TRBJ1-1, reads GAGVSQTPSNKVTEKGKYVELRCDPISGHTALYWYRQSLGQGPEFLIYFQGTGAADDSGLPNDRFFAVRPEGSVSTLKIQRTERGDSAVYLCASSFTPGATEAFFGQGTRLTVV.

The chain employs TRBV2 and TRBJ1-1; no clear D gene. The CDR3 loop spans 15 amino acids. Germline V CDR1 and CDR2: SNHLY, FYNNEI. Trimming removed 6 bases at V and 4 bases at J, with 18 bases between. CDR3 sequence: CASSPERARGTEAFF. CDR3 nucleotides: TGTGCCAGCAGCCCGGAGAGGGCCCGTGGCACTGAAGCTTTCTTT.

Only a few counts were recorded for this clone. The rearrangement joins TRBV6-6 to TRBJ1-5; tentative D call: TRBD1 (5 bases). V dropped 7 bases and J dropped 2 bases, with 15 bases sitting between them. CDR1 is MNHNY and CDR2 is SVGAGI in the germline V gene (reference sequence). This CDR3 has 15 amino acids. CDR3 bases: TGTGCCAGCATAAAACCGGGGCAGGGCAATCAGCCCCAGCATTTT. As protein: CASIKPGQGNQPQHF.

The chain joins TRBV7-2 to TRBJ1-6; the match to TRBD1 covers 8 bases. J lost 6 bases, V lost 1 base, and 5 bases had no gene match. Germline V gives CDR1 SGHTA, CDR2 FQGNSA. CDR3 length: 16 residues. CDR3 region: CASSLDPDRANSPLHF. The CDR3 DNA follows: TGTGCCAGCAGCTTAGACCCGGACAGGGCTAATTCACCCCTCCACTTT. Using reference TRBV7-2 and TRBJ1-6 for the parts outside the CDR3, the full variable domain is GAGVSQSPSNKVTEKGKDVELRCDPISGHTALYWYRQSLGQGLEFLIYFQGNSAPDKSGLPSDRFSAERTGGSVSTLTIQRTQQEDSAVYLCASSLDPDRANSPLHFGNGTRLTVT.

The chain combines TRBV7-2 with TRBJ2-3; 8 bases match TRBD2. V shed 1 base and J 3 bases; nucleotides not matched to a gene: 12. The CDR3 totals 18 residues. Germline V gene sequence: CDR1 SGHTA, CDR2 FQGNSA. The CDR3 DNA follows: TGTGCCAGCAGCTTAGTTGTGGCGGGAGGCGGAGGGACAGATACGCAGTATTTT. Translated: CASSLVVAGGGGTDTQYF.

The J gene is TRBJ2-1, the V gene TRBV7-9; D call uncertain. The CDR3 length is 13 residues. The V end was cut by 4 bases, the J end by 13 bases, with 17 bases between. CDR1 is SEHNR and CDR2 is FQNEAQ in the germline V gene (reference sequence). This chain's CDR3 is CASSSPVGSTQFF. The CDR3 DNA sequence: TGTGCCAGCAGCTCTCCCGTGGGGTCGACACAGTTCTTC.

The rearrangement joins TRBV11-3 to TRBJ1-3; D uncertain. This CDR3 spans 13 amino acids. The V end lost 4 bases, the J end lost 2 bases, and 6 bases lay between the germline ends. From germline, CDR1 is SGHNT and CDR2 YENEEA. CDR3: CASSYLTGNTIYF. In DNA form, the CDR3 reads TGTGCCAGCAGCTATTTGACTGGAAACACCATATATTTT.

This chain links TRBV18 with TRBJ2-7; D possibly corresponds to TRBD1 (6 bases). The V end lost 5 bases, the J end lost 4 bases, and 12 bases lay between the germline ends. Germline lookup yields CDR1 KGHSH and CDR2 LQKENI. The CDR3 is made up of 13 amino acids. The CDR3 DNA is TGTGCCAGCTCATCCTCGCAGGGGTACGAGCAGTACGTC. The encoded protein is CASSSSQGYEQYV.

This sequence joins TRBV29-1 and TRBJ2-2, with D perhaps TRBD1 or TRBD2 (5 bases each). The V gene lost 6 bases and the J gene lost 4 bases, with 15 bases spanning the gap. CDR3 size: 14 residues. CDR1 SQVTM and CDR2 ANQGSEA come from the germline V gene. Written as DNA, the CDR3 is TGCAGCGTGGGCGTGGGGGATGGCACCGGGGAGCTGTTTTTT. As protein: CSVGVGDGTGELFF.

Only one count was recorded for this clone. The chain recombines TRBV4-3 with TRBJ2-3; the D gene is possibly TRBD2 (6 bases). The CDR3 has 15 residues. In germline, CDR1 is LGHNA, CDR2 YSLEER. Trimming stripped 4 bases from V and 3 bases from J, with 14 bases between. The CDR3: CASSPRGLGTDTQYF. For the CDR3, the DNA is TGCGCCAGCAGCCCTCGGGGGTTGGGTACAGATACGCAGTATTTT.

The gene calls are TRBV5-1 and TRBJ2-3; 8 nucleotides line up with TRBD2. CDR1 is SGHRS and CDR2 is YFSETQ in the germline V gene. This CDR3 region has 15 residues. V lost 4 bases and J lost 0; bases outside the gene matches: 4. Here the CDR3 DNA reads TGCGCCAGCAGCCCGGGACTAGTGAGCACAGATACGCAGTATTTT. Translating it yields CASSPGLVSTDTQYF. Drawing the rest from reference TRBV5-1 and TRBJ2-3, the complete variable domain is KAGVTQTPRYLIKTRGQQVTLSCSPISGHRSVSWYQQTPGQGLQFLFEYFSETQRNKGNFPGRFSGRQFSNSRSEMNVSTLELGDSALYLCASSPGLVSTDTQYFGPGTRLTVL.

The chain joins TRBV4-3 to TRBJ1-1; unclear D gene. The germline V gene has CDR1 LGHNA and CDR2 YSLEER. The CDR3 totals 14 residues. Trimming shortened V by 1 base and J by 4 bases, and 10 bases separated the two germline ends. This CDR3 reads CASSQGRRGTEAFF. CDR3 in DNA: TGCGCCAGCAGCCAAGGGCGTCGTGGCACTGAAGCTTTCTTT.

The chain employs TRBV5-6 and TRBJ1-2; 7 nucleotides align to TRBD1. The germline V gene has CDR1 SGHDT and CDR2 YYEEEE. The CDR3 is 14 amino acids. Unmatched junction bases numbered 8, after V lost 4 bases and J lost 5 bases. Here the CDR3 reads CASSPGTASYGYTF. The CDR3 DNA follows: TGTGCCAGCAGCCCCGGGACAGCTTCGTATGGCTACACCTTC.

The chain couples TRBV15 to TRBJ2-7; 9 bases agree with TRBD1. CDR3 length equals 13 residues. CDR1 and CDR2 from the germline V gene are LNHNV and YYDKDF (reference sequence). V was pared by 9 bases and J by 4 bases, with 7 bases of the junction left unmatched. CDR3 nucleotides: TGTGCCACAACAGGGGGCGAATCATACGAGCAGTACTTC. Its translation: CATTGGESYEQYF. Supplemented by reference TRBV15 and TRBJ2-7, the full variable domain reads DAMVIQNPRYQVTQFGKPVTLSCSQTLNHNVMYWYQQKSSQAPKLLFHYYDKDFNNEADTPDNFQSRRPNTSFCFLDIRSPGLGDTAMYLCATTGGESYEQYFGPGTRLTVT.

This clone was detected once. The chain recombines TRBV14 with TRBJ1-3; a weak D match, TRBD1 (6 bases). Trimming left V 3 bases short and J 1 base short, with 13 bases between. Per the germline V gene, CDR1 is SGHDN and CDR2 is FVKESK. CDR3 length: 16 residues. This CDR3 is CASSQHYRESGNTIYF. CDR3 bases: TGTGCCAGCAGCCAGCATTACAGGGAATCTGGAAACACCATATATTTT.

This chain connects TRBV28 to TRBJ1-4, with 9 bases that match TRBD1. This CDR3 region has 19 residues. The germline gives CDR1 MDHEN, CDR2 SYDVKM. With 6 bases clipped from V and 0 bases from J, the junction kept 14 bases outside the gene matches. The CDR3 region has the DNA TGTGCCAGCAGCCGTCCCGGGACAGGGTTCGGGGCAACTAATGAAAAACTGTTTTTT. It is translated as CASSRPGTGFGATNEKLFF.

This rearrangement joins TRBV29-1 to TRBJ2-1; the match to TRBD2 covers 11 bases. This CDR3 spans 15 amino acids. Germline CDR1 reads SQVTM; CDR2 reads ANQGSEA. The V and J ends lost 5 bases and 5 bases, in that order; junction bases with no gene match: 8. The CDR3 protein is CSVIAGGRLDNEQFF. The CDR3 DNA reads TGCAGCGTTATAGCGGGAGGGAGGCTCGACAATGAGCAGTTCTTC.

This CDR3 is CASSIGLAGITDTQYF. The CDR3 bases are TGTGCCAGCAGCATCGGACTAGCGGGGATCACAGATACGCAGTATTTT. The rearrangement uses TRBV7-8 and TRBJ2-3; 12 bases line up with TRBD2. The ends lost 5 bases at V and 2 bases at J; junction bases unmatched: 5. The germline CDR1 and CDR2 sequences are SGHVS and FQNEAQ. CDR3 size: 16 residues.

The chain carries TRBV7-9 and TRBJ1-5; D uncertain. Deletions cut 5 bases from V and 3 bases from J, with 5 bases between. The CDR3 is made up of 12 amino acids. Germline assignment: CDR1 SEHNR and CDR2 FQNEAQ (reference sequence). For the CDR3, the DNA is TGTGCCAGCAGCCCCTCCAATCAGCCCCAGCATTTT. It is translated as CASSPSNQPQHF.

V usage is TRBV11-3 and J usage is TRBJ2-3; 8 bases line up with TRBD2. CDR3 length: 15 residues. Germline CDR1 reads SGHNT; CDR2 reads YENEEA. V lost 5 bases to trimming and J lost 4 bases; unmatched junction nucleotides: 8. Here the CDR3 reads CASSTSGTSPDTQYF. The CDR3 nucleotides are TGTGCCAGCAGCACTAGCGGAACGAGCCCAGATACGCAGTATTTT.

By share, this clone ranks as medium-sized (0.01 to 0.1%). The rearrangement joins TRBV10-3 to TRBJ1-5; tentatively, D is TRBD1 (5 bases). Germline V gives CDR1 ENHRY, CDR2 SYGVKD. Trimming pared 8 bases from V and 5 bases from J, leaving 16 bases between. The CDR3 is made up of 14 amino acids. As DNA, the CDR3 is TGTGCCATCGGGCAGGGTACGGGTGATCAGCCCCAGCATTTT. Residues: CAIGQGTGDQPQHF.

This chain links TRBV27 with TRBJ2-1; either TRBD1 or TRBD2 may fit D (6 bases each). This CDR3 is 15 amino acids long. Trimming shortened V by 8 bases and J by 3 bases, and 17 bases separated the two germline ends. CDR1 is MNHEY and CDR2 is SMNVEV in the germline V gene (reference sequence). In DNA form, the CDR3 reads TGTGCCAGCCGCTACGGGGGACAACACTACAATGAGCAGTTCTTC. Its protein is CASRYGGQHYNEQFF.

The rearrangement links TRBV5-1 to TRBJ1-5, with D perhaps TRBD1 (5 bases). Germline V gene lookup returns CDR1 SGHRS and CDR2 YFSETQ. The CDR3 is made up of 15 amino acids. V was pared by 4 bases and J by 4 bases, with 15 bases between. CDR3 coding DNA: TGCGCCAGCAGCGCCTCCGGGGGGAGGAATCAGCCCCAGCATTTT. Its protein is CASSASGGRNQPQHF.

The V gene is TRBV10-3, the J gene TRBJ2-7, with D possibly TRBD1 on 6 matching bases. Germline V gene lookup returns CDR1 ENHRY and CDR2 SYGVKD. V was trimmed by 10 bases and J by 4 bases, leaving 23 bases between them. This CDR3 is built from 15 residues. Here the CDR3 reads CATQIAPGEWYEQYF. For the CDR3, the DNA is TGTGCCACCCAGATTGCTCCAGGGGAATGGTACGAGCAGTACTTC.

V and J are TRBV3-1 (or the pseudogene TRBV3-2) and TRBJ2-1, with D perhaps matching TRBD2 (6 bases). V was pared by 0 bases and J by 7 bases, with 19 bases between. The CDR3 is 17 amino acids. Germline assignment: CDR1 LGHDT and CDR2 YNNKEL (reference sequence). The CDR3, as DNA: TGTGCCAGCAGCCAAGATGGGTGGGAGGTTGGGTGGAATGAGCAGTTCTTC. Protein: CASSQDGWEVGWNEQFF.

CDR3 sequence (DNA): TGCAGCGTAAACACAGGGGCTGCTGAAGCTTTCTTT. This encodes CSVNTGAAEAFF. The chain has TRBV29-1 and TRBJ1-1, with TRBD1 matching over 7 bases. The germline CDR1 and CDR2 sequences are SQVTM and ANQGSEA. This CDR3 is built from 12 residues. The ends lost 6 bases at V and 6 bases at J; junction bases unmatched: 7.

In DNA form, the CDR3 reads TGCGCCAGCAGCCAAGATGGGACGGGGCTGCGCGGGGAGCTGTTTTTT. This codes for CASSQDGTGLRGELFF. The chain joins TRBV4-3 to TRBJ2-2; D may correspond to TRBD1 or TRBD2 (5 bases each). The CDR3 has 16 amino acids. The germline V gene encodes CDR1 LGHNA and CDR2 YSLEER. With 0 bases removed from V and 7 bases from J, the gap between germline ends came to 15 bases.